One sample yielded the 25 T cell receptor beta chains listed below, sequenced in a study of cytomegalovirus exposure and HLA in healthy donors. The assay was immunoSEQ multiplex PCR, and TCRdb's table has in-frame clones only and misses some. The top ten clones hold approximately 6.4% of a sample with 50,000 to 70,000 clones, 90% to 95% of them seen once. The specimen was PBMCs. These receptors all stem from a woman aged 18-35 years in good health and CMV-seropositive.

This clone was detected once. The genes are TRBV5-1 and TRBJ1-3; 7 bases map to TRBD1. Germline loops: CDR1 SGHRS, CDR2 YFSETQ. The V gene end was trimmed by 0 bases and the J gene end by 10 bases; junction bases not matched to a gene: 7. This CDR3 has 14 amino acids. CDR3 in amino acids: CASSLEGARETIYF. For the CDR3, the DNA is TGCGCCAGCAGCTTGGAGGGGGCGAGAGAAACCATATATTTT.

The chain uses TRBV10-2 and TRBJ1-1; the D gene is possibly TRBD1 (6 bases). The CDR3 extends over 14 amino acids. CDR1 and CDR2 (germline): WSHSY, SAAADI. The germline V and J ends were trimmed by 4 bases and 3 bases, with 12 bases remaining between them. The CDR3, as DNA: TGCGCCAGCAGTGGTGCAGGGGTGGACACTGAAGCTTTCTTT. Amino acids: CASSGAGVDTEAFF.

This sequence joins TRBV4-3 and TRBJ2-5, with TRBD2 matching over 8 bases. Germline V gives CDR1 LGHNA, CDR2 YSLEER. V lost 0 bases to trimming and J lost 7 bases; unmatched junction nucleotides: 10. The CDR3 consists of 16 residues. The CDR3 sequence: CASSQDLTAAGGTQYF. For the CDR3, the DNA is TGCGCCAGCAGCCAAGATCTAACGGCGGCGGGGGGGACCCAGTACTTC.

This rearrangement joins TRBV15 to TRBJ1-5; 7 bases are a match to TRBD1. The CDR3 spans 17 residues. The germline V gene has CDR1 LNHNV and CDR2 YYDKDF (reference sequence). V shed 0 bases and J 4 bases; nucleotides not matched to a gene: 9. The CDR3 is CATSRDGGGQENQPQHF. CDR3 DNA: TGTGCCACCAGCAGAGATGGGGGCGGACAGGAAAATCAGCCCCAGCATTTT.

V and J are TRBV10-3 and TRBJ2-7; maybe TRBD2 (5 bases). Germline CDR1 ENHRY, CDR2 SYGVKD. The length of the CDR3 is 12 residues. The V end lost 7 bases, the J end lost 3 bases, and 10 bases lay between the germline ends. The CDR3 DNA reads TGTGCCATCACCGCCGGGAACTACGAGCAGTACTTC. Its translation is CAITAGNYEQYF.

The rearrangement links TRBV11-2 to TRBJ1-2; weak D call: TRBD1 (6 bases). Deletions cut 1 base from V and 7 bases from J, with 22 bases between. This CDR3 is built from 17 residues. Germline CDR1 is SGHAT and CDR2 is FQNNGV. This chain's CDR3 is CASSLGGGATIRGGYTF. DNA of the CDR3: TGTGCCAGCAGCTTAGGAGGGGGGGCTACCATCAGGGGTGGCTACACCTTC.

J is TRBJ2-1 and V is TRBV4-2; D gene unclear. The ends were cut back, 1 base at V and 0 bases at J, with 10 bases in the middle. This CDR3 region has 16 residues. Germline V gene sequence: CDR1 LGHNA, CDR2 YNFKEQ. In nucleotides, the CDR3 is TGTGCCAGCAGCCAAGTATGGCACCGCTCCTACAATGAGCAGTTCTTC. It is translated as CASSQVWHRSYNEQFF.

This chain connects TRBV9 to TRBJ2-2; 7 bases map to TRBD2. Per the germline V gene, CDR1 is SGDLS and CDR2 is YYNGEE. J gave up 3 bases and V 0 bases, and 14 bases lay outside the gene matches. This CDR3 contains 19 residues. Here the CDR3 reads CASSVGLGTMSPHTGELFF. DNA for the CDR3: TGTGCCAGCAGCGTAGGACTAGGGACTATGTCGCCCCACACCGGGGAGCTGTTTTTT. The variable domain in full, with the rest retrieved from reference TRBV9 and TRBJ2-2, is DSGVTQTPKHLITATGQRVTLRCSPRSGDLSVYWYQQSLDQGLQFLIQYYNGEERAKGNILERFSAQQFPDLHSELNLSSLELGDSALYFCASSVGLGTMSPHTGELFFGEGSRLTVL.

The chain employs TRBV28 and TRBJ2-1, with D possibly matching TRBD1 (5 bases). The CDR3 length is 12 residues. The germline CDR1 and CDR2 sequences are MDHEN and SYDVKM. V was shortened by 5 bases and J by 6 bases, with 8 bases between the two germline ends. This chain's CDR3 is CASSNRGNEQFF. The CDR3 nucleotides read TGTGCCAGCAGTAATAGGGGCAATGAGCAGTTCTTC.

This clone was observed a few times. The chain uses TRBV30 and TRBJ1-3, with TRBD1 as a possible D gene (5 bases). V was clipped by 5 bases and J by 0 bases, with 8 bases between them. This CDR3 region has 13 residues. In germline, CDR1 is GTSNPN, CDR2 SVGIG (reference sequence). The CDR3 bases are TGTGCCTGGTGGGGCCCCTCTGGAAACACCATATATTTT. The encoded protein is CAWWGPSGNTIYF.

The chain combines TRBV14 with TRBJ2-7, with 7 bases identical to TRBD1. The CDR3 length is 14 residues. CDR1 is SGHDN, CDR2 FVKESK, per germline. The junction had 4 bases not matched to a gene; V was cut back by 4 bases and J by 1 base. CDR3 in DNA: TGTGCCAGCAGCCCCTCGGGACAGTCCTACGAGCAGTACTTC. Protein: CASSPSGQSYEQYF.

V gene TRBV28 combines with J gene TRBJ1-2; no definite D call. Germline CDR1 is MDHEN and CDR2 is SYDVKM. The CDR3 totals 14 residues. V dropped 8 bases and J dropped 4 bases, with 17 bases sitting between them. In nucleotides, the CDR3 is TGTGCCAGCCGTCCTCCTACTACCTTCTATGGCTACACCTTC. This gives the protein CASRPPTTFYGYTF.

This chain links TRBV5-1 with TRBJ1-2, with D possibly TRBD1 on 5 matching bases. Germline V gene lookup returns CDR1 SGHRS and CDR2 YFSETQ. CDR3 length equals 16 residues. Trimming left V 0 bases short and J 0 bases short, with 12 bases between. The CDR3 DNA is TGCGCCAGCAGCTTGGCCCCCGGGGGGACTAACTATGGCTACACCTTC. This codes for CASSLAPGGTNYGYTF. Drawing the rest from reference TRBV5-1 and TRBJ1-2, the complete variable domain is KAGVTQTPRYLIKTRGQQVTLSCSPISGHRSVSWYQQTPGQGLQFLFEYFSETQRNKGNFPGRFSGRQFSNSRSEMNVSTLELGDSALYLCASSLAPGGTNYGYTFGSGTRLTVV.

This clone was seen just once. The germline gene is not matched at one end of the junction; a read error may be the cause. The CDR3 nucleotides are TGTGCTAGCAGCTTAGCGCAGGGGTACGAGCAGTACTTC. Protein sequence: CASSLAQGYEQYF. The chain links TRBV7-7 to TRBJ2-7; possible D gene TRBD1, 6 bases. Germline loops: CDR1 SSHAT, CDR2 FNYEAQ (reference sequence). This CDR3 is built from 13 residues.

The rearrangement joins TRBV6-1 to TRBJ2-5; D may be TRBD2 (7 bases). Germline V lookup: CDR1 MNHNS, CDR2 SASEGT. The length of the CDR3 is 15 residues. Trimming took off 2 bases at V and 5 bases at J, with 15 bases between the two ends. DNA for the CDR3: TGTGCCAGCAGTGAAAGGGGGGGGCGGTCGGAGACCCAGTACTTC. This gives the protein CASSERGGRSETQYF.

The chain links TRBV4-3 to TRBJ2-3; D gene unclear. This CDR3 contains 13 residues. Trimming left V 3 bases short and J 1 base short, with 5 bases between. CDR1 is LGHNA and CDR2 is YSLEER in the germline V gene. In DNA form, the CDR3 reads TGCGCCAGCAGCCATGCGGGCACAGATACGCAGTATTTT. Encoded protein: CASSHAGTDTQYF.

The chain employs TRBV15 and TRBJ2-1, with 11 bases aligning to TRBD2. Germline V gives CDR1 LNHNV, CDR2 YYDKDF (reference sequence). The CDR3 covers 18 residues. The junction had 12 bases not matched to a gene; V was cut back by 4 bases and J by 4 bases. The CDR3, as DNA: TGTGCCACCAGCACCGAAAACCTAGCGGGAGGATATTACAATGAGCAGTTCTTC. It codes for CATSTENLAGGYYNEQFF.

The count of this clone is one. This chain connects TRBV30 to TRBJ2-1, with D unclear. The CDR3 totals 17 residues. V shed 2 bases and J shed 0 bases, with 17 bases lying between them. Germline CDR1 and CDR2: GTSNPN and SVGIG (reference sequence). CDR3 sequence: CAWSPPPAVSSYNEQFF. The CDR3 coding sequence is TGTGCCTGGAGTCCTCCCCCTGCGGTTAGCTCCTACAATGAGCAGTTCTTC.

The chain employs TRBV19 and TRBJ2-3; the match to TRBD2 covers 7 bases. CDR1 and CDR2 (germline): LNHDA, SQIVND (reference sequence). The CDR3 runs 16 residues. V shed 3 bases, J shed 0 bases, and the junction held 6 bases outside the gene matches. In DNA form, the CDR3 reads TGTGCCAGTAGTATTTCCGGGGGGTCGAGCACAGATACGCAGTATTTT. Its protein is CASSISGGSSTDTQYF.

The CDR3 DNA reads TGTGCCAGCAGCTATAATGAGGCGAGAGGGACCCAGTACTTC. Its protein product is CASSYNEARGTQYF. The chain uses TRBV7-6 and TRBJ2-5; D uncertain. Germline CDR1 SGHVS, CDR2 FNYEAQ. The CDR3 runs to 14 residues. The V and J ends lost 4 bases and 7 bases respectively, with 16 bases between them.

This clone was counted a single time. The chain carries TRBV5-1 and TRBJ2-7; TRBD1 matches at 10 bases. The CDR3 contains 14 residues. J gave up 4 bases and V 3 bases, and 4 bases lay outside the gene matches. The germline V gene has CDR1 SGHRS and CDR2 YFSETQ. The CDR3 bases are TGCGCCAGCAGCTCCGGGACAGGGGCGTACGAGCAGTACTTC. Its translation is CASSSGTGAYEQYF.

The chain employs TRBV5-1 and TRBJ2-7; 8 nucleotides line up with TRBD1. This CDR3 is built from 18 residues. J was trimmed by 4 bases and V by 3 bases; bases with no gene match: 18. Germline assignment: CDR1 SGHRS and CDR2 YFSETQ. The CDR3 spells CASSSYIPGQAWGYEQYF. The CDR3 DNA is TGCGCCAGCAGCTCGTATATCCCGGGACAGGCTTGGGGGTACGAGCAGTACTTC.

This sequence joins TRBV7-8 and TRBJ2-3; unclear D gene. The germline V and J ends were trimmed by 5 bases and 4 bases, with 4 bases remaining between them. The CDR3 totals 11 residues. Germline CDR1 SGHVS, CDR2 FQNEAQ. CDR3 sequence reads: CASSPADTQYF. Here the CDR3 DNA reads TGTGCCAGCAGCCCAGCAGATACGCAGTATTTT.

The chain carries TRBV10-1 and TRBJ2-7, with 15 nucleotides matching TRBD2. Losses at the gene ends were 6 bases for V and 4 bases for J; bases not matched to a gene: 13. Germline assignment: CDR1 WNHNN and CDR2 SYGVQD (reference sequence). CDR3 length: 18 residues. The CDR3 loop is CASRPGLAGGGIIYEQYF. The DNA for the CDR3 is TGCGCCAGCAGACCGGGACTAGCGGGGGGCGGTATAATTTACGAGCAGTACTTC.

V is TRBV10-3 and J is TRBJ2-5, with D perhaps matching TRBD1 (5 bases). The CDR3 sequence is 15 residues long. In germline, CDR1 is ENHRY, CDR2 SYGVKD. V lost 2 bases and J 1 base, leaving 11 bases between the germline ends. The CDR3 is CAISEMAGPQETQYF. The DNA of the CDR3 is TGTGCCATCAGTGAGATGGCAGGGCCCCAAGAGACCCAGTACTTC.